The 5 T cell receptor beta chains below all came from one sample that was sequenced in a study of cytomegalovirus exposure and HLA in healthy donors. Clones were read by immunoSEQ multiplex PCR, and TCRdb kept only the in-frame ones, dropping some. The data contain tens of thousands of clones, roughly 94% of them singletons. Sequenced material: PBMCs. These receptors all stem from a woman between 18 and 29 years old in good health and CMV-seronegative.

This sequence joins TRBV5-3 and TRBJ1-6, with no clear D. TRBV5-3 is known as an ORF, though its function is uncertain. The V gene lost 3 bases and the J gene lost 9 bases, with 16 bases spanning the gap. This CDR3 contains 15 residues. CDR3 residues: CARSSGIGRTSPLHF. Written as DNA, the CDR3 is TGTGCCAGAAGCTCCGGGATAGGGAGGACTTCACCCCTCCACTTT.

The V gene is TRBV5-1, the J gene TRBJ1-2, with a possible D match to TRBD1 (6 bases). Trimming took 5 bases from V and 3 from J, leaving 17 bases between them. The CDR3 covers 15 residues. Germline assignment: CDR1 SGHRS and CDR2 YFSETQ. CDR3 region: CASRRARGSDYGYTF. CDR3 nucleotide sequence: TGCGCCAGCAGGCGGGCAAGGGGGTCCGACTATGGCTACACCTTC.

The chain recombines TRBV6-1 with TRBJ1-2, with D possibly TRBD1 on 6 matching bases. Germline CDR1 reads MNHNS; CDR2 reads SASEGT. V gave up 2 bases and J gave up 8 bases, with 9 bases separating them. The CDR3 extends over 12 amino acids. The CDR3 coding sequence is TGTGCCAGCAGTGAAATGGGGGCCGGCTACACCTTC. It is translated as CASSEMGAGYTF.

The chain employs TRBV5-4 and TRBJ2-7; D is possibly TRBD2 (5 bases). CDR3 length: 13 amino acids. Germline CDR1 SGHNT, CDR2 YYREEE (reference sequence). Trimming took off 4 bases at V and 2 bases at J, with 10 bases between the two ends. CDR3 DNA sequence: TGTGCCAGCAGCCCGGACTGGGCCTACGAGCAGTACTTC. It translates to CASSPDWAYEQYF. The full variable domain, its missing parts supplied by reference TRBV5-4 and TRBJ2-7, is ETGVTQSPTHLIKTRGQQVTLRCSSQSGHNTVSWYQQALGQGPQFIFQYYREEENGRGNFPPRFSGLQFPNYSSELNVNALELDDSALYLCASSPDWAYEQYFGPGTRLTVT.

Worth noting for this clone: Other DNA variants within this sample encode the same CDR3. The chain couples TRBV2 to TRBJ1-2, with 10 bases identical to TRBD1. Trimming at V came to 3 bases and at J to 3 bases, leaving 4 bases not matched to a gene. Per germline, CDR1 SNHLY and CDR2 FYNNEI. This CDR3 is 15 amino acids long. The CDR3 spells CASSEGQGQDYGYTF. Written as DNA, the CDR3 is TGTGCCAGCAGTGAGGGACAGGGGCAGGACTATGGCTACACCTTC.